This TCR beta chain is from a study of blood T cells in healthy people across ages. Trimming pared 4 bases from V and 11 bases from J, leaving 12 bases between. The CDR3 is 12 residues long. Germline V lookup: CDR1 SGHAT, CDR2 FQNNGV. A second 7 to 11 cycle PCR used barcoded and J-beta primers. CDR3-containing paired-end reads numbering at least 2.5 million came from each sample. TCRdb called the 5' RACE reads again in MiXCR, with one record for every CDR3 protein. Of 850,000 to 1,100,000 distinct CDR3 sequences detected, 35% to 40% appear once; the ten largest clones hold roughly 14%. Material for sequencing was blood. The chain links TRBV11-2 to TRBJ1-5; D might be TRBD1 (6 bases). The TCR originated in a young man in good health. CDR3 sequence reads: CASSSPTGTQHF. The CDR3, as DNA: TGTGCCAGCAGCTCCCCGACAGGCACCCAGCATTTT.